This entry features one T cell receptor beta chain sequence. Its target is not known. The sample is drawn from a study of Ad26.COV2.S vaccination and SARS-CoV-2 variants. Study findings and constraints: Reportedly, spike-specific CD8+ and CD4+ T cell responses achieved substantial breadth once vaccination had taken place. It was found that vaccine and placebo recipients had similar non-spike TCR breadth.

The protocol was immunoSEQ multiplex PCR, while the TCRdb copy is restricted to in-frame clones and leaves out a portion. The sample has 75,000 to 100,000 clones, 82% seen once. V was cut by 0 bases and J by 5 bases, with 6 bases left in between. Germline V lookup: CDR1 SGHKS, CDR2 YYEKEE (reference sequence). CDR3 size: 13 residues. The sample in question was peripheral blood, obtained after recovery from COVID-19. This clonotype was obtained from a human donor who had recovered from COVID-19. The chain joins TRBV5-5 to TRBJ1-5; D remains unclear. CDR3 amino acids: CASSLDSDQPQHF. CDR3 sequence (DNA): TGTGCCAGCAGCTTGGACAGTGATCAGCCCCAGCATTTT.